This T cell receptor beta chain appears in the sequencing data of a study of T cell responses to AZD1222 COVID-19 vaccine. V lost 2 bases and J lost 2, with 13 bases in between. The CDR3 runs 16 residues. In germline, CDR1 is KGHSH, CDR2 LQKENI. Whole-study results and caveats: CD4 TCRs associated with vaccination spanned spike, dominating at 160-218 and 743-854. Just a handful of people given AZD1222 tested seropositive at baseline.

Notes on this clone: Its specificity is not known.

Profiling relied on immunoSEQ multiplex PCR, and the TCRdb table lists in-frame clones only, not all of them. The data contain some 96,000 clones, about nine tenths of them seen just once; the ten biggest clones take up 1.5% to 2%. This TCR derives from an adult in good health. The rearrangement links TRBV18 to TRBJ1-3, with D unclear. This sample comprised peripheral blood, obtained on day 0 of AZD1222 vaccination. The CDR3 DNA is TGTGCCAGCTCACCAAGGGCGGGAGAGGCTGGAAACACCATATATTTT. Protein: CASSPRAGEAGNTIYF.